Below are 31 T cell receptor beta chains sequenced from a single sample in a study of shared clonotypes between healthy human individuals. Here immunoSEQ multiplex PCR was the method, and the copy in TCRdb shows in-frame clones only, minus some. The sample consists of some 900,000 clones, around 80% of them appearing once. Sequences were obtained from memory CD4+ T cells sorted from blood. Subset denoted: CD45RA-negative fraction. These receptors originate from a man younger than 35 in good health.

This rearrangement joins TRBV7-2 to TRBJ2-1; D call uncertain. CDR3 length: 14 residues. Trimming left V 1 base short and J 8 bases short, with 12 bases between. CDR1 SGHTA and CDR2 FQGNSA come from the germline V gene. In DNA form, the CDR3 reads TGTGCCAGCAGCTTAGGCGGCTCGCAGGATGAGCAGTTCTTC. Protein sequence: CASSLGGSQDEQFF. Variable domain in full (rest from reference TRBV7-2 and TRBJ2-1): GAGVSQSPSNKVTEKGKDVELRCDPISGHTALYWYRQSLGQGLEFLIYFQGNSAPDKSGLPSDRFSAERTGGSVSTLTIQRTQQEDSAVYLCASSLGGSQDEQFFGPGTRLTVL.

The J gene is TRBJ2-7, the V gene TRBV5-4; perhaps TRBD1 as D (6 bases). V was pared by 4 bases and J by 3 bases, with 14 bases between. Germline V CDR1 and CDR2: SGHNT, YYREEE (reference sequence). The CDR3 runs 14 residues. In DNA form, the CDR3 reads TGTGCCAGCAGCCCCGGACAGTTACTCTACGAGCAGTACTTC. This encodes CASSPGQLLYEQYF.

Concerning this clone itself: This same CDR3 is encoded by further DNA sequences in the sample. The chain recombines TRBV5-1 with TRBJ1-1; TRBD1 matches at 11 bases. This CDR3 is 16 amino acids long. The J segment lost 0 bases and the V segment lost 4 bases, leaving 5 bases of the junction unmatched. Per the germline V gene, CDR1 is SGHRS and CDR2 is YFSETQ. The CDR3 nucleotides are TGCGCCAGCAGCCCGGGGACAGGGGGACTGAACACTGAAGCTTTCTTT. This gives the protein CASSPGTGGLNTEAFF.

This clone was detected once. The chain is built from TRBV5-5 and TRBJ2-1; D may be TRBD2 (5 bases). The CDR3 contains 15 residues. Trimming stripped 3 bases from V and 0 bases from J, with 10 bases between. Per germline, CDR1 SGHKS and CDR2 YYEKEE (reference sequence). The CDR3 spells CASSSTKSSYNEQFF. The CDR3 region has the DNA TGTGCCAGCAGCTCGACTAAAAGCTCCTACAATGAGCAGTTCTTC. Looking up the rest from reference TRBV5-5 and TRBJ2-1 gives the full variable domain: DAGVTQSPTHLIKTRGQQVTLRCSPISGHKSVSWYQQVLGQGPQFIFQYYEKEERGRGNFPDRFSARQFPNYSSELNVNALLLGDSALYLCASSSTKSSYNEQFFGPGTRLTVL.

This chain joins TRBV28 and TRBJ1-6; D is perhaps TRBD1 (6 bases). With 10 bases removed from V and 9 bases from J, the gap between germline ends came to 19 bases. This CDR3 is built from 14 residues. Germline assignment: CDR1 MDHEN and CDR2 SYDVKM. CDR3 loop: CATGGGGVVSPLHF. The CDR3 DNA reads TGTGCCACCGGGGGAGGGGGGGTGGTTTCACCCCTCCACTTT.

In its sample, this clone was seen a few times. The chain combines TRBV15 with TRBJ1-2, with D hard to call. This CDR3 has 14 residues. V dropped 4 bases and J dropped 1 base, with 10 bases sitting between them. The V gene's germline CDR1 is LNHNV and CDR2 YYDKDF (reference sequence). CDR3 region: CATSTGHFNYGYTF. The DNA of the CDR3 is TGTGCCACCAGCACCGGGCATTTTAACTATGGCTACACCTTC. Drawing the rest from reference TRBV15 and TRBJ1-2, the complete variable domain is DAMVIQNPRYQVTQFGKPVTLSCSQTLNHNVMYWYQQKSSQAPKLLFHYYDKDFNNEADTPDNFQSRRPNTSFCFLDIRSPGLGDTAMYLCATSTGHFNYGYTFGSGTRLTVV.

This clone occurred a few times. The V and J genes are TRBV5-1 and TRBJ2-7, with TRBD2 matching 9 bases. J gave up 6 bases and V 0 bases, and 16 bases lay outside the gene matches. The CDR3 contains 18 residues. CDR1 and CDR2 from the germline V gene are SGHRS and YFSETQ. The CDR3 DNA sequence: TGCGCCAGCAGCTTGGGAGGCGGGAGGGCCTCTCTATCGTCCGAGCAGTACTTC. Translation: CASSLGGGRASLSSEQYF.

This clone showed up just a few times. This specimen includes other DNA sequences encoding the same CDR3. The chain couples TRBV30 to TRBJ1-1; no definite D call. The germline V and J ends were trimmed by 1 base and 4 bases, with 7 bases remaining between them. CDR3 length equals 12 residues. Germline loops: CDR1 GTSNPN, CDR2 SVGIG (reference sequence). The CDR3: CAWSGRPTEAFF. In nucleotides, the CDR3 is TGTGCCTGGAGTGGCAGGCCCACTGAAGCTTTCTTT.

The chain has TRBV7-9 and TRBJ2-7; 7 bases are a match to TRBD1. The CDR3 is 14 residues long. The V and J ends lost 6 bases and 4 bases, in that order; junction bases with no gene match: 9. Germline CDR1 SEHNR, CDR2 FQNEAQ (reference sequence). This CDR3 reads CASSLDRVEYEQYF. DNA for the CDR3: TGTGCCAGCAGTCTCGACAGGGTGGAGTACGAGCAGTACTTC.

The chain couples TRBV5-4 to TRBJ2-5; D is uncertain. V dropped 0 bases and J dropped 5 bases, with 14 bases sitting between them. The CDR3 consists of 15 residues. Looked up from germline, CDR1 is SGHNT and CDR2 is YYREEE (reference sequence). The chain's CDR3 is CASSLDGSTSETQYF. The CDR3 DNA is TGTGCCAGCAGCTTGGATGGCAGCACCAGTGAGACCCAGTACTTC. Together with reference TRBV5-4 and TRBJ2-5, the CDR3 gives the full variable domain: ETGVTQSPTHLIKTRGQQVTLRCSSQSGHNTVSWYQQALGQGPQFIFQYYREEENGRGNFPPRFSGLQFPNYSSELNVNALELDDSALYLCASSLDGSTSETQYFGPGTRLLVL.

The V and J genes are TRBV10-3 and TRBJ1-5, with D possibly TRBD1 on 5 matching bases. Germline V gene data show CDR1 as ENHRY and CDR2 as SYGVKD. V lost 0 bases to trimming and J lost 0 bases, with 9 bases between them. CDR3 length equals 16 residues. For the CDR3, the DNA is TGTGCCATCAGTGAGTCGGCAGGGAATAGCAATCAGCCCCAGCATTTT. Protein sequence: CAISESAGNSNQPQHF.

This chain uses TRBV7-2 with TRBJ1-5; D possibly corresponds to TRBD1 (6 bases). Germline assignment: CDR1 SGHTA and CDR2 FQGNSA. The CDR3 has 15 amino acids. With 2 bases removed from V and 0 bases from J, the gap between germline ends came to 8 bases. CDR3 residues: CASSLRTASNQPQHF. The DNA of the CDR3 is TGTGCCAGCAGCTTACGGACAGCTAGCAATCAGCCCCAGCATTTT.

Points on this clone: Within the sample, other DNA sequences also encode this same CDR3. V gene TRBV5-4 combines with J gene TRBJ2-3; D is perhaps TRBD2 (5 bases). CDR1 is SGHNT and CDR2 is YYREEE in the germline V gene (reference sequence). This CDR3 spans 14 amino acids. Trimming took 2 bases from V and 2 from J, leaving 9 bases between them. Here the CDR3 DNA reads TGTGCCAGCAGCTTCCCGGGATCCACAGATACGCAGTATTTT. Protein sequence: CASSFPGSTDTQYF.

The V gene is TRBV18, the J gene TRBJ2-5, with 11 nucleotides matching TRBD1. CDR1 is KGHSH and CDR2 is LQKENI in the germline V gene. This CDR3 region has 15 residues. Unmatched junction bases numbered 4, after V lost 5 bases and J lost 2 bases. CDR3 in DNA: TGTGCCAGCTCAAGGACAGGGGGCTATCAAGAGACCCAGTACTTC. It is translated as CASSRTGGYQETQYF.

This clone was observed a single time. The V and J genes are TRBV7-6 and TRBJ2-6; D ambiguous. Germline CDR1 SGHVS, CDR2 FNYEAQ. Trimming stripped 1 base from V and 0 bases from J, with 7 bases between. The CDR3 length is 16 residues. CDR3 in DNA: TGTGCCAGCAGCTTAGTATGGTCCTCTGGGGCCAACGTCCTGACTTTC. Protein: CASSLVWSSGANVLTF.

V is TRBV19 and J is TRBJ2-7; no clear D. Germline V gives CDR1 LNHDA, CDR2 SQIVND (reference sequence). V lost 5 bases, J lost 1 base, and 12 bases lay in between. The CDR3 runs 14 residues. CDR3 bases: TGTGCCAGTAGTCCAGTAGAACTTTCCTACGAGCAGTACTTC. This gives the protein CASSPVELSYEQYF.

The chain is built from TRBV9 and TRBJ2-5, with D unclear. V lost 0 bases and J 4 bases, leaving 19 bases between the germline ends. Germline values: CDR1 SGDLS, CDR2 YYNGEE. The CDR3 spans 17 residues. The CDR3 DNA follows: TGTGCCAGCAGCGTAGAGGTGGGAACGGATTTTCGAGAGACCCAGTACTTC. This codes for CASSVEVGTDFRETQYF.

A note on this clone: Different DNA sequences within this sample yield the same CDR3. CDR3 protein: CASSFGQANEKLFF. The CDR3 DNA reads TGTGCCAGCAGTTTCGGCCAGGCAAATGAAAAACTGTTTTTT. The chain has TRBV27 and TRBJ1-4, with D unclear. The CDR3 loop spans 14 amino acids. The V and J ends lost 3 bases and 5 bases respectively, with 10 bases between them. Looked up from germline, CDR1 is MNHEY and CDR2 is SMNVEV (reference sequence).

The chain uses TRBV7-2 and TRBJ2-5, with 8 nucleotides matching TRBD1. Germline V gene data show CDR1 as SGHTA and CDR2 as FQGNSA. This CDR3 comprises 15 residues. Unmatched junction bases numbered 5, after V lost 4 bases and J lost 1 base. The CDR3 sequence: CASSSGTGGQETQYF. As DNA, the CDR3 is TGTGCCAGCAGCTCTGGGACAGGAGGCCAAGAGACCCAGTACTTC. The full variable domain, with the rest looked up from reference TRBV7-2 and TRBJ2-5, is GAGVSQSPSNKVTEKGKDVELRCDPISGHTALYWYRQSLGQGLEFLIYFQGNSAPDKSGLPSDRFSAERTGGSVSTLTIQRTQQEDSAVYLCASSSGTGGQETQYFGPGTRLLVL.

The chain employs TRBV5-1 and TRBJ2-1, with 7 bases identical to TRBD2. Germline trimming cut 5 bases from V and 4 bases from J; bases unmatched to any gene: 12. This CDR3 spans 16 amino acids. The germline V gene encodes CDR1 SGHRS and CDR2 YFSETQ. CDR3 region: CASRTTGLRGYNEQFF. The CDR3 nucleotides are TGCGCCAGCAGAACCACGGGACTACGTGGATACAATGAGCAGTTCTTC.

This chain uses TRBV7-9 with TRBJ1-1; TRBD1 might be the D (5 bases). The CDR3 is made up of 15 amino acids. CDR1 and CDR2 (germline): SEHNR, FQNEAQ (reference sequence). The V end was cut by 5 bases, the J end by 1 base, with 14 bases between. The CDR3 nucleotides read TGTGCCAGCAGCCCCGGACACAGCACGAACACTGAAGCTTTCTTT. Its protein product is CASSPGHSTNTEAFF.

This chain joins TRBV6-1 and TRBJ1-1; TRBD1 aligns across 7 bases. From germline, CDR1 is MNHNS and CDR2 SASEGT. The CDR3 runs to 16 residues. J was trimmed by 0 bases and V by 2 bases; bases with no gene match: 6. The CDR3 region has the DNA TGTGCCAGCAGTGAAAGGTTAGGACAGGTGAACACTGAAGCTTTCTTT. Protein: CASSERLGQVNTEAFF.

This chain joins TRBV5-5 and TRBJ1-2, with unresolved D. Germline V CDR1 and CDR2: SGHKS, YYEKEE (reference sequence). Between the trimmed V and J ends, which lost 2 bases and 2 bases, there was a span of 13 bases. This CDR3 has 15 residues. CDR3 loop: CASSFGVAANYGYTF. The CDR3 DNA follows: TGTGCCAGCAGCTTTGGGGTAGCGGCCAACTATGGCTACACCTTC.

This clone was found a few times. V is TRBV10-2 and J is TRBJ2-1; TRBD2 agrees at 8 bases. Germline CDR1 is WSHSY and CDR2 is SAAADI. Trimming removed 4 bases from V and 7 bases from J; junction bases left unmatched: 12. This CDR3 has 16 amino acids. The CDR3 DNA sequence: TGCGCCAGCAGTGTAAGACTAGCGTCCCCCGGGAATGAGCAGTTCTTC. Its protein is CASSVRLASPGNEQFF.

This clone was seen many times. V is TRBV7-3 and J is TRBJ2-3; TRBD2 agrees at 7 bases. J was trimmed by 4 bases and V by 5 bases; bases with no gene match: 6. Per germline, CDR1 SGHTA and CDR2 FQGTGA. The CDR3 covers 14 residues. The CDR3 protein is CASSRAGSPDTQYF. For the CDR3, the DNA is TGTGCCAGCAGCCGAGCGGGGAGCCCAGATACGCAGTATTTT. Full variable domain (remainder filled in from reference TRBV7-3 and TRBJ2-3): GAGVSQTPSNKVTEKGKYVELRCDPISGHTALYWYRQSLGQGPEFLIYFQGTGAADDSGLPNDRFFAVRPEGSVSTLKIQRTERGDSAVYLCASSRAGSPDTQYFGPGTRLTVL.

The chain is built from TRBV6-6 and TRBJ1-1; no clear D gene. CDR1 is MNHNY and CDR2 is SVGAGI in the germline V gene (reference sequence). The CDR3 is made up of 14 amino acids. Deletions cut 0 bases from V and 2 bases from J, with 7 bases between. This CDR3 reads CASSYSQANTEAFF. The CDR3 DNA sequence: TGTGCCAGCAGTTACTCGCAGGCAAACACTGAAGCTTTCTTT.

This clone was recorded at least ten times. The J gene is TRBJ1-4, the V gene TRBV7-9, with 10 bases fitting TRBD1. The CDR3 sequence is 15 residues long. Germline CDR1 SEHNR, CDR2 FQNEAQ (reference sequence). Trimming took 5 bases from V and 8 from J; bases not matched to a gene: 8. The DNA for the CDR3 is TGTGCCAGCAGCCCTAGCGGGACAGGGGTCGAAAAACTGTTTTTT. Protein sequence: CASSPSGTGVEKLFF.

Many counts were recorded for this clone. This chain joins TRBV29-1 and TRBJ1-5, with D tentatively TRBD1 (6 bases). CDR3 length: 14 residues. CDR1 and CDR2 from the germline V gene are SQVTM and ANQGSEA. V shed 6 bases and J shed 0 bases, with 12 bases lying between them. CDR3 nucleotide sequence: TGCAGCGTGGCCCTGGACAGTAGCAATCAGCCCCAGCATTTT. Residues: CSVALDSSNQPQHF.

This clone was seen more than once but under ten times. The J gene is TRBJ2-7, the V gene TRBV29-1, with D possibly being TRBD2 (6 bases). The germline gives CDR1 SQVTM, CDR2 ANQGSEA. V lost 0 bases to trimming and J lost 9 bases, with 12 bases between them. CDR3 length equals 12 residues. The CDR3 DNA is TGCAGCGTTGAAGACGGGGGAGAGGGGCAGTACTTC. It encodes CSVEDGGEGQYF.

The gene calls are TRBV5-4 and TRBJ2-7; tentative D call: TRBD1 (6 bases). Per the germline V gene, CDR1 is SGHNT and CDR2 is YYREEE (reference sequence). This CDR3 is built from 13 residues. The germline V and J ends were trimmed by 0 bases and 4 bases, with 8 bases remaining between them. CDR3 in DNA: TGTGCCAGCAGCTTGGTGGACAGATACGAGCAGTACTTC. Its translation is CASSLVDRYEQYF.

The chain has TRBV10-3 and TRBJ2-7, with D possibly TRBD1 on 6 matching bases. Trimming took 10 bases from V and 5 from J, leaving 15 bases between them. The length of the CDR3 is 12 residues. CDR1 is ENHRY and CDR2 is SYGVKD in the germline V gene. The CDR3 protein is CATSGVSNEQYF. CDR3 DNA sequence: TGTGCCACATCAGGGGTGTCTAACGAGCAGTACTTC.